This entry lists 6 T cell receptor beta chains sequenced from one sample in a study of blood T cells in healthy people across ages. Alongside a J-beta primer mix, a sample-barcoded 5' primer served in a second PCR lasting 7 to 11 cycles. TCRdb recomputed calls from the 5' RACE reads with MiXCR, one row per CDR3 protein. The table includes fewer than 2,000,000 distinct CDR3 sequences, 30% to 40% detected once. Sequenced material: blood. Source of these receptors: a human donor in good health.

The chain uses TRBV18 and TRBJ1-2; 8 nucleotides agree with TRBD1. This CDR3 comprises 15 residues. Germline loops: CDR1 KGHSH, CDR2 LQKENI. V lost 2 bases to trimming and J lost 5 bases; unmatched junction nucleotides: 7. CDR3 sequence (DNA): TGTGCCAGCTCACCAGGAGGGACAGGACTGTATGGCTACACCTTC. Residues: CASSPGGTGLYGYTF. The whole variable domain, filled in from reference TRBV18 and TRBJ1-2, reads NAGVMQNPRHLVRRRGQEARLRCSPMKGHSHVYWYRQLPEEGLKFMVYLQKENIIDESGMPKERFSAEFPKEGPSILRIQQVVRGDSAAYFCASSPGGTGLYGYTFGSGTRLTVV.

The rearrangement links TRBV11-3 to TRBJ2-7; 7 nucleotides match TRBD2. Germline V lookup: CDR1 SGHNT, CDR2 YENEEA. V lost 5 bases and J lost 2; bases outside the gene matches: 21. This CDR3 comprises 19 residues. DNA for the CDR3: TGTGCCAGCAGCCCTCATTCGAGCGGGGAAAGTCGGAGACCCTACGAGCAGTACTTC. Amino acid sequence: CASSPHSSGESRRPYEQYF.

V usage is TRBV5-1 and J usage is TRBJ2-3; D is uncertain. The CDR3 is 16 amino acids. From germline, CDR1 is SGHRS and CDR2 YFSETQ. V shed 0 bases and J shed 0 bases, with 11 bases lying between them. CDR3 residues: CASSLEAELSTDTQYF. CDR3 coding DNA: TGCGCCAGCAGCTTGGAAGCAGAACTGAGCACAGATACGCAGTATTTT.

This clonotype turned up a few times. One base away lies a much larger clone, so this may be a sequencing read error. The genes are TRBV29-1 and TRBJ2-7, with 8 bases that match TRBD1. CDR3 length equals 13 residues. The trim removed 3 bases at V and 6 bases at J, leaving 7 bases unmatched. The V gene's germline CDR1 is SQVTM and CDR2 ANQGSEA. CDR3 in amino acids: CSVEVTGVGEQYF. DNA for the CDR3: TGCAGCGTTGAGGTGACAGGGGTCGGCGAGCAGTACTTC.

V usage is TRBV5-1 and J usage is TRBJ1-1; the D is unclear. V dropped 0 bases and J dropped 8 bases, with 14 bases sitting between them. Per the germline V gene, CDR1 is SGHRS and CDR2 is YFSETQ. This CDR3 contains 14 residues. The CDR3 nucleotides are TGCGCCAGCAGCTTGGATTTATTCGGAGGGGAAGCTTTCTTT. It codes for CASSLDLFGGEAFF.

The chain is built from TRBV27 and TRBJ1-2; 7 positions agree with TRBD1. The CDR3 sequence is 17 residues long. Trimming cost V 0 bases and J 5 bases; bases outside gene matches: 12. Per germline, CDR1 MNHEY and CDR2 SMNVEV (reference sequence). CDR3 residues: CASSLSGRGASLYGYTF. The DNA for the CDR3 is TGTGCCAGCAGTTTATCGGGCAGGGGGGCGTCTCTTTATGGCTACACCTTC.